This passage covers 19 T cell receptor beta chains from one sample sequenced in a study of blood T cell repertoires in COVID-19. Profiled with immunoSEQ multiplex PCR; TCRdb holds only in-frame clones, not every one. The sample has tens of thousands of clones, roughly 80% seen once. Material: peripheral blood. All receptors come from a woman aged 55-70 years with acute or convalescent COVID-19.

Here the CDR3 reads CASSWGTGENSPLHF. The CDR3, as DNA: TGCGCCAGCAGCTGGGGGACAGGGGAGAATTCACCCCTCCACTTT. The chain combines TRBV5-1 with TRBJ1-6; 10 bases line up with TRBD1. This CDR3 has 15 residues. The V gene end was trimmed by 3 bases and the J gene end by 7 bases; junction bases not matched to a gene: 4. Germline V gives CDR1 SGHRS, CDR2 YFSETQ.

This chain uses TRBV5-1 with TRBJ1-2, with TRBD1 identical over 7 bases. This CDR3 spans 14 amino acids. Germline CDR1 reads SGHRS; CDR2 reads YFSETQ. Trimming removed 8 bases from V and 7 bases from J; junction bases left unmatched: 14. Written as DNA, the CDR3 is TGCGCCAGTCGCGAGGGGACAGCAACCATTGGCTACACCTTC. Encoded protein: CASREGTATIGYTF.

As regards this clone: Germline is not matched at one junction end, which may reflect a read error. The chain has TRBV30 and TRBJ1-6, with D unresolved. CDR1 is GTSNPN, CDR2 SVGIG, per germline (reference sequence). There are 14 residues in the CDR3. CDR3 bases: TGTGCCTGGAGTGTCGGGTCCTCTAATTCACCCCTCCACTTT. It codes for CAWSVGSSNSPLHF. Based on the CDR3 plus reference TRBV30 and TRBJ1-6, the full variable domain is SQTIHQWPATLVQPVGSPLSLECTVEGTSNPNLYWYRQAAGRGLQLLFYSVGIGQISSEVPQNLSASRPQDRQFILSSKKLLLSDSGFYLCAWSVGSSNSPLHFGNGTRLTVT.

The chain couples TRBV11-2 to TRBJ1-5; no clear D gene. Per germline, CDR1 SGHAT and CDR2 FQNNGV. The CDR3 length is 14 residues. Trimming pared 3 bases from V and 0 bases from J, leaving 6 bases between. The CDR3 nucleotides are TGTGCCAGCAGCTTCGGGGTTAGCAATCAGCCCCAGCATTTT. It is translated as CASSFGVSNQPQHF. Combining the CDR3 with reference TRBV11-2 and TRBJ1-5 gives the whole variable domain EAGVAQSPRYKIIEKRQSVAFWCNPISGHATLYWYQQILGQGPKLLIQFQNNGVVDDSQLPKDRFSAERLKGVDSTLKIQPAKLEDSAVYLCASSFGVSNQPQHFGDGTRLSIL.

This clone showed up just a few times. This rearrangement joins TRBV24-1 to TRBJ1-2; TRBD1 might be the D (6 bases). The CDR3 is 17 residues long. V was clipped by 4 bases and J by 4 bases, with 21 bases between them. Germline V gene sequence: CDR1 KGHDR, CDR2 SFDVKD. The CDR3 sequence is CATSDSRTVTTLYGYTF. CDR3 in DNA: TGTGCCACCAGTGACTCTAGGACAGTAACTACCCTCTATGGCTACACCTTC.

This clone was observed a few times. The gene calls are TRBV18 and TRBJ1-2; TRBD1 is a possible D gene (5 bases). Trimming took off 3 bases at V and 3 bases at J, with 14 bases between the two ends. The CDR3 sequence is 15 residues long. CDR1 is KGHSH, CDR2 LQKENI, per germline. The CDR3 nucleotides are TGTGCCAGCTCACCTATCCCGGGGGGAGACTATGGCTACACCTTC. Translating it yields CASSPIPGGDYGYTF.

V usage is TRBV11-2 and J usage is TRBJ2-5, with 8 bases aligning to TRBD2. The CDR3 is 15 residues long. The J segment lost 4 bases and the V segment lost 1 base, leaving 5 bases of the junction unmatched. Germline CDR1 SGHAT, CDR2 FQNNGV. CDR3: CASSLGVAGRETQYF. The CDR3 bases are TGTGCCAGCAGCTTAGGGGTAGCGGGGAGAGAGACCCAGTACTTC.

The V and J genes are TRBV25-1 and TRBJ1-2, with D possibly TRBD1 on 5 matching bases. The CDR3 sequence is 12 residues long. From germline, CDR1 is MGHDK and CDR2 SYGVNS. V lost 3 bases to trimming and J lost 8 bases, with 10 bases between them. The chain's CDR3 is CASSEDMVGYTF. The DNA for the CDR3 is TGTGCCAGCAGTGAGGACATGGTAGGCTACACCTTC.

The chain uses TRBV9 and TRBJ2-5; 10 nucleotides agree with TRBD1. CDR1 and CDR2 (germline): SGDLS, YYNGEE. The CDR3 is made up of 15 amino acids. V gave up 4 bases and J gave up 4 bases; unmatched junction bases: 7. Written as DNA, the CDR3 is TGTGCCAGCAGCCCCCGGGACAGGGGTGGAGAGACCCAGTACTTC. Amino acid sequence: CASSPRDRGGETQYF.

The chain recombines TRBV27 with TRBJ2-7, with D perhaps matching TRBD2 (6 bases). Germline V gene data show CDR1 as MNHEY and CDR2 as SMNVEV (reference sequence). The CDR3 consists of 15 residues. V lost 1 base and J 1 base, leaving 11 bases between the germline ends. CDR3 sequence reads: CASSLLRDGSYEQYF. The CDR3 DNA is TGTGCCAGCAGTTTATTGCGGGACGGGTCCTACGAGCAGTACTTC.

The chain has TRBV28 and TRBJ1-2, with unresolved D. Germline assignment: CDR1 MDHEN and CDR2 SYDVKM. The CDR3 contains 12 residues. Between the trimmed V and J ends, which lost 7 bases and 1 base, there was a span of 7 bases. The CDR3 bases are TGTGCCAGCATCCAGGATAACTATGGCTACACCTTC. Amino acid sequence: CASIQDNYGYTF.

The V gene is TRBV6-5, the J gene TRBJ1-5; D gene uncertain. Germline V gives CDR1 MNHEY, CDR2 SVGAGI. CDR3 length: 13 amino acids. V lost 2 bases and J lost 4, with 6 bases in between. CDR3 protein: CASSYALNQPQHF. The CDR3 region has the DNA TGTGCCAGCAGTTACGCGCTTAATCAGCCCCAGCATTTT.

V and J are TRBV27 and TRBJ1-5, with unresolved D. Per germline, CDR1 MNHEY and CDR2 SMNVEV (reference sequence). The ends were cut back, 2 bases at V and 0 bases at J, with 8 bases in the middle. CDR3 length: 15 amino acids. CDR3 sequence: CASSLSSNSNQPQHF. The CDR3 bases are TGTGCCAGCAGTTTAAGTAGCAATAGCAATCAGCCCCAGCATTTT.

The CDR3 loop is CASSPSGGATDTQYF. The DNA of the CDR3 is TGCGCCAGCAGCCCGAGCGGGGGGGCCACAGATACGCAGTATTTT. The rearrangement uses TRBV4-1 and TRBJ2-3; 10 nucleotides agree with TRBD2. This CDR3 region has 15 residues. The germline V gene has CDR1 MGHRA and CDR2 YSYEKL. V gave up 4 bases and J gave up 2 bases; unmatched junction bases: 3.

The chain couples TRBV6-5 to TRBJ1-6; weak D call: TRBD1 (5 bases). Germline V CDR1 and CDR2: MNHEY, SVGAGI. Trimming removed 0 bases from V and 9 bases from J, with 12 bases in between. This CDR3 region has 15 residues. CDR3 amino acids: CASSYSAGWASPLHF. The CDR3 nucleotides are TGTGCCAGCAGTTACTCGGCAGGGTGGGCTTCACCCCTCCACTTT.

This clone was found once. V and J are TRBV6-5 and TRBJ1-6; the D gene is possibly TRBD1 (5 bases). From germline, CDR1 is MNHEY and CDR2 SVGAGI. This CDR3 contains 13 residues. Between the trimmed V and J ends, which lost 6 bases and 6 bases, there was a span of 9 bases. The CDR3 bases are TGTGCCAGCAGCGGCAGGGTTAATTCACCCCTCCACTTT. Its protein is CASSGRVNSPLHF.

V is TRBV30 and J is TRBJ2-5, with D maybe TRBD2 (5 bases). Germline CDR1 is GTSNPN and CDR2 is SVGIG (reference sequence). V lost 5 bases, J lost 4 bases, and 14 bases lay in between. This CDR3 spans 13 amino acids. The CDR3: CAWGRGERETQYF. As DNA, the CDR3 is TGTGCCTGGGGCCGGGGTGAGCGAGAGACCCAGTACTTC.

The V and J genes are TRBV5-4 and TRBJ2-7; 8 nucleotides match TRBD1. V dropped 2 bases and J dropped 12; count of bases not matched to a gene: 7. There are 12 residues in the CDR3. The germline V gene encodes CDR1 SGHNT and CDR2 YYREEE (reference sequence). CDR3 nucleotide sequence: TGTGCCAGCAGCTTAGACAGGGGCATCTGGTACTTC. This encodes CASSLDRGIWYF. The full variable domain, rest sourced from reference TRBV5-4 and TRBJ2-7, is ETGVTQSPTHLIKTRGQQVTLRCSSQSGHNTVSWYQQALGQGPQFIFQYYREEENGRGNFPPRFSGLQFPNYSSELNVNALELDDSALYLCASSLDRGIWYFGPGTRLTVT.

The rearrangement joins TRBV5-5 to TRBJ1-6, with D unclear. Trimming removed 0 bases at V and 6 bases at J, with 4 bases between. The CDR3 is made up of 13 amino acids. In germline, CDR1 is SGHKS, CDR2 YYEKEE (reference sequence). DNA for the CDR3: TGTGCCAGCAGCTTGGAAGCTAATTCACCCCTCCACTTT. Its translation is CASSLEANSPLHF. The whole variable domain, filled in from reference TRBV5-5 and TRBJ1-6, reads DAGVTQSPTHLIKTRGQQVTLRCSPISGHKSVSWYQQVLGQGPQFIFQYYEKEERGRGNFPDRFSARQFPNYSSELNVNALLLGDSALYLCASSLEANSPLHFGNGTRLTVT.